This TCR beta chain comes out of a study of shared clonotypes between healthy human individuals. Background on the study: In total, the donors were a couple of women and a few men aged 18 to 49. Study-wide findings and caveats: Four donors had about 5% of their naive CD4 clonotypes in common.

CDR3 length equals 13 residues. The germline CDR1 and CDR2 sequences are MGHDK and SYGVNS. V was clipped by 4 bases and J by 2 bases, with 5 bases between them. The assay was carried out at the deep level. Produced via immunoSEQ multiplex PCR; TCRdb's table is partial and in-frame only. Of hundreds of thousands of clones in the sample, roughly 95% are singletons; the top ten hold about 0.11%. Points on this clone: No antigen is known for it.

Selected positively for CCR7 and CD45RO-negative, naive CD8 cells excluded terminally differentiated effector memory CD45RA+ cells. J is TRBJ1-4 and V is TRBV25-1; D is uncertain. Sequencing was done on a sample of naive CD8+ T cells sorted from blood. The clonotype originates from a woman aged 25 to 39 in good health. The CDR3 DNA sequence: TGTGCCAGCAGTGGTCGTACTAATGAAAAACTGTTTTTT. Translating gives CASSGRTNEKLFF.